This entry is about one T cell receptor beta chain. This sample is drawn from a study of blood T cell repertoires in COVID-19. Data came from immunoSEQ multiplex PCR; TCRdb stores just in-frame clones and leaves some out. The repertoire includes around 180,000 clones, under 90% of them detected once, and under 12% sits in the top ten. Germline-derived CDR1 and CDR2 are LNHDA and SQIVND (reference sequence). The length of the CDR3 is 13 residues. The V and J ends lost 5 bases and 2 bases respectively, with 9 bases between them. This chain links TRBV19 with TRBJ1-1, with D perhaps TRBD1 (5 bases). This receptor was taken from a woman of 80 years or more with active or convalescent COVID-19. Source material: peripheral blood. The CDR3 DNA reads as TGTGCCAGTAGTCAGGGTACTAACACTGAAGCTTTCTTT. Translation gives CASSQGTNTEAFF.